This TCR beta chain derives from a study of cytomegalovirus exposure and HLA in healthy donors. This CDR3 is built from 18 residues. The V and J ends lost 5 bases and 4 bases, in that order; junction bases with no gene match: 17. Germline V gene sequence: CDR1 LNHDA, CDR2 SQIVND (reference sequence). PCR employed 60 Vbeta and 13 Jbeta primers. Some clones are missing from TCRdb's copy, which holds only in-frame ones; the method was immunoSEQ multiplex PCR. The data show under 200,000 clones, roughly 82% seen once. The gene calls are TRBV19 and TRBJ1-5; the match to TRBD1 covers 7 bases. The sequencing input was PBMCs. This sequence originates from a woman between 50 and 59 years old in good health and CMV-seronegative. The CDR3 sequence is CASSSGQATLKRNQPQHF. CDR3 DNA sequence: TGTGCCAGTAGTTCTGGACAGGCGACACTAAAGAGGAATCAGCCCCAGCATTTT.